Sequencing of this T cell receptor beta chain was carried out in a study of T cells in localized non-small cell lung cancer. Study-level points and caveats: Appearance in adjacent lung was seen for a median about 60 of the top 100 tumor clones.

In the case of this clone: Its antigen is as yet unknown.

TCRdb keeps only in-frame clones here, not all; method: immunoSEQ multiplex PCR. Of tens of thousands of clones detected, 91% appear once; the ten largest clones hold 10%. The CDR3 covers 13 residues. Germline V lookup: CDR1 LNHDA, CDR2 SQIVND (reference sequence). Trimming cost V 7 bases and J 4 bases, with 10 bases left between them. This sample comprised PBMCs, obtained before any cancer treatment. The chain recombines TRBV19 with TRBJ1-4; D remains unclear. The sequence was obtained from a woman aged 40 to 75 with stage II lung adenocarcinoma. CDR3 bases: TGTGCCAGTATGGAACAGCTTAATGAAAAACTGTTTTTT. This translates into CASMEQLNEKLFF.